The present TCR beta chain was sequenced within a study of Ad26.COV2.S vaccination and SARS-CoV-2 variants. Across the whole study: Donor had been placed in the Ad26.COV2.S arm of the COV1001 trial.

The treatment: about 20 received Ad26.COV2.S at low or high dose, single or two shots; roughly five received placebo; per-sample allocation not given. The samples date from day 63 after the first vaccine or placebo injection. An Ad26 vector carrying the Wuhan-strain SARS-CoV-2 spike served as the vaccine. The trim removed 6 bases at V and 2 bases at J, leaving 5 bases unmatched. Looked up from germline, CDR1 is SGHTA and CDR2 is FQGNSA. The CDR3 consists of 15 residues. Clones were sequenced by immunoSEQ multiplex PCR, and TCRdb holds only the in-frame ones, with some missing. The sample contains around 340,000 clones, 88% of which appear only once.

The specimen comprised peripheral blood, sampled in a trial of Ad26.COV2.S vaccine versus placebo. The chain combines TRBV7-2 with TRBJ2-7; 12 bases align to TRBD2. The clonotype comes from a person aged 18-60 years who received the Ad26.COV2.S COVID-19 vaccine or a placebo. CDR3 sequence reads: CASRNRLAGAYEQYF. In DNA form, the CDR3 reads TGTGCCAGCAGGAATCGACTAGCGGGGGCCTACGAGCAGTACTTC.